Described below is a single T cell receptor beta chain sequence and its context. The sample originates from a study of cytomegalovirus exposure and HLA in healthy donors. Sampled while nominally healthy, donors likely had unrecorded immune exposures. V shed 1 base and J shed 7 bases, with 11 bases lying between them. This CDR3 contains 13 residues. In germline, CDR1 is SQVTM, CDR2 ANQGSEA. The PCR was carried out with 60 Vbeta primers and 13 Jbeta primers. Method: immunoSEQ multiplex PCR; TCRdb's copy keeps in-frame clones and lacks some. The sample shows about 160,000 clones, approximately 75% of them seen only once.

The sample was PBMCs. This TCR was sampled from a man in his fifties or sixties in good health and CMV-seropositive. The chain carries TRBV29-1 and TRBJ1-5; D possibly corresponds to TRBD1 (5 bases). CDR3 amino acids: CSVEAGVGQPQHF. For the CDR3, the DNA is TGCAGCGTTGAAGCGGGGGTAGGGCAGCCCCAGCATTTT.